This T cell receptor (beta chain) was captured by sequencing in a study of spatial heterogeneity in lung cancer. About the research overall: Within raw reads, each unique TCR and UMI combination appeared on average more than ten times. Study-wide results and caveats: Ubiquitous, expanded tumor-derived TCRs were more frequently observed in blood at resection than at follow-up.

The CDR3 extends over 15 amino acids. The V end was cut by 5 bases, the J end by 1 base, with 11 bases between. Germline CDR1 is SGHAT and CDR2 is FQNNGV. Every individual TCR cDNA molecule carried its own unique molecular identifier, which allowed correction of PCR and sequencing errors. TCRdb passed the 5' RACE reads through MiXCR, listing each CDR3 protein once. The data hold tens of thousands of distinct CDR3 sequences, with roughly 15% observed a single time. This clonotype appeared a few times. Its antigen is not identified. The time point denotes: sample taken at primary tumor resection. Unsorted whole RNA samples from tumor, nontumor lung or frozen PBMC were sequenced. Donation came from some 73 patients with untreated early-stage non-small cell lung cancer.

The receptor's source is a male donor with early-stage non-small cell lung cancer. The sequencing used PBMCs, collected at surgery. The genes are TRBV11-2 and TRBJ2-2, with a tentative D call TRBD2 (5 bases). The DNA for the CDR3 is TGTGCCAGCAGCCCGGAACTAGAGAACACCGGGGAGCTGTTTTTT. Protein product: CASSPELENTGELFF.